This T cell receptor beta chain is drawn from a study of T cells after posttransplantation cyclophosphamide (dated by TCRdb to about 2016). With respect to the entire study: The study tracked T cell repertoire reconstitution by TRB sequencing after myeloablative bone marrow transplantation using posttransplantation cyclophosphamide as GVHD prophylaxis. Public TRB sequences were queried against a database of over 3,500 sequences associated with responses to pathogens, tumor antigens, self-antigens and alloantigens. TRA and TRB clonality were tightly correlated in several samples, so subsequent TCR analyses focused on TRB only. In 3 patients, TRB sequencing was also performed on up to 3 more blood samples taken 2 to 5.2 years after transplant, and in several patients, pretransplant blood was also TRB-sequenced. TRB sequencing was performed on blood from all 34 PTCy patients with 1-year posttransplant specimens. Samples from some 32 PTCy-treated patients and over 15 related bone marrow donors of those patients were subjected to antigen receptor sequencing. What the authors observed across the whole study: Across some 45 patients, TRB clonality was highly associated with recipient CMV seropositivity and CMV reactivation, and PTCy diversity was similar to diversity in CNI/methotrexate controls. Donor-recipient similarity was low at 1-2 months but increased during the first year, and donor CD8+ memory clones often dominated later blood repertoires. The TRB repertoires of T cells infiltrating skin or the GI tract showed only limited overlap with the TRB repertoires found in blood.

The CDR3, cysteine through phenylalanine, is 15 amino acids long. Just CDR3 DNA is preserved here, 45 bases in frame from base 1. Relative to germline, V is missing 4 bases and J is missing 7 bases, with 6 bases of the junction outside any gene match. CDR1 and CDR2, per the germline V gene, are SGHRS and YFSETQ. This clone came up once. Its target antigen remains unknown. No base qualities exist here, and no much larger clone lies one base off it. This CDR3 is also generated by other DNA sequences in the sample. TRB sequencing was run on genomic DNA with either the immunoSEQ assay at survey resolution or the hsTCRB kit. The published analysis was carried out like this. The immunoSEQ software handled initial read processing, and the LymphoSeq R package was used for repertoire analyses. Clonality was calculated as 1 minus normalized Shannon entropy, and the Gini coefficient was also calculated for each TRB dataset. Phenotypes of unsorted samples were inferred by mapping TRB sequences from sorted subsets of the recipient or donor onto the same recipient's unsorted samples. Not all clones reach the TCRdb copy of this immuneACCESS table, which keeps in-frame sequences only. Checked studies attribute under half of the gap to unresolved V genes and leave the rest unexplained. D and trimming come from the DNA, and the V and J calls and clone size come from that table. A total of under 15,000 clones appear in this sample, roughly four fifths of them only once. The top ten hold approximately 0.83% of the sample.

Related bone marrow donors provided peripheral blood samples on the day of marrow donation. Peripheral blood and bone marrow mononuclear cells were isolated by Ficoll-Hypaque density centrifugation and cryopreserved. Sorting of CD4+ and CD8+ T cells, including naive and memory subsets, was performed by FACS on a FACSAria II. The rearranged segments are TRBV5-1 and TRBJ1-6, with 9 bases aligning to TRBD1. The TCR originated in a man between 50 and 59 years old in good health, CMV-negative, and a related stem cell transplant donor. The sequenced sample consisted of memory CD4+ T cells sorted from PBMCs. The CDR3 amino acid sequence is: CASSRVGTGNSPLHF. The DNA reads TGCGCCAGCAGCCGGGTGGGGACAGGGAATTCACCCCTCCACTTT.